The 18 T cell receptor beta chains presented below share a single source sample, sequenced in a study of T cells after yellow fever vaccination. Using its own MiXCR run on the 5' RACE reads, TCRdb lists one record per CDR3 protein. In the table there are about 75,000 distinct CDR3 sequences, about 7.3% of which are singletons. The sequenced sample was CD8+ T cells sorted from PBMCs, obtained 9 to 10 days after the first yellow fever vaccination. These receptor sequences come from a man aged 18 to 29 who received the YFV17D yellow fever vaccine.

This clonotype was counted at least ten times. This chain joins TRBV12-3 or TRBV12-4 and TRBJ2-5; D is possibly TRBD2 (6 bases). V was cut by 7 bases and J by 5 bases, with 20 bases left in between. This CDR3 has 15 amino acids. CDR3 amino acids: CASTGGTHVRETQYF. The CDR3 nucleotides are TGTGCCAGCACTGGCGGGACCCATGTACGGGAGACCCAGTACTTC.

This clonotype was seen a few times. The chain carries TRBV9 and TRBJ2-1, with TRBD2 identical over 9 bases. Germline V CDR1 and CDR2: SGDLS, YYNGEE. CDR3 size: 15 residues. The junction had 8 bases not matched to a gene; V was cut back by 4 bases and J by 6 bases. The CDR3 sequence is CASSPRGTSFNEQFF. In DNA form, the CDR3 reads TGTGCCAGCAGCCCCCGCGGGACTAGCTTCAATGAGCAGTTCTTC.

J is TRBJ2-1 and V is TRBV25-1; D ambiguous. This CDR3 spans 15 amino acids. V gave up 1 base and J gave up 8 bases, with 15 bases separating them. Germline V lookup: CDR1 MGHDK, CDR2 SYGVNS. The CDR3 sequence: CASSELDRTHHEQFF. The CDR3 DNA reads TGTGCCAGCAGTGAATTGGACCGAACCCACCATGAGCAGTTCTTC. The whole variable domain, filled in from reference TRBV25-1 and TRBJ2-1, reads EADIYQTPRYLVIGTGKKITLECSQTMGHDKMYWYQQDPGMELHLIHYSYGVNSTEKGDLSSESTVSRIRTEHFPLTLESARPSHTSQYLCASSELDRTHHEQFFGPGTRLTVL.

This clonotype was seen more than once but under ten times. The genes are TRBV12-3 or TRBV12-4 and TRBJ2-1, with 8 nucleotides matching TRBD2. The CDR3 is 16 residues long. The J segment lost 5 bases and the V segment lost 1 base, leaving 7 bases of the junction unmatched. The DNA for the CDR3 is TGTGCCAGCAGTTTAGATCTAGCGGGTCGAAACAATGAGCAGTTCTTC. The encoded protein is CASSLDLAGRNNEQFF.

CDR3 nucleotides: TGTGCCAGCAGTGCGATAGCGGGGAACACCGGGGAGCTGTTTTTT. Encoded protein: CASSAIAGNTGELFF. V is TRBV6-1 and J is TRBJ2-2, with 7 bases fitting TRBD2. Trimming at V came to 4 bases and at J to 1 base, leaving 3 bases not matched to a gene. The CDR3 contains 15 residues. Germline CDR1 and CDR2: MNHNS and SASEGT.

The sample holds many counts of this clonotype. This chain joins TRBV20-1 and TRBJ1-1, with D perhaps TRBD1 (5 bases). The V and J ends lost 6 bases and 4 bases respectively, with 15 bases between them. Germline lookup yields CDR1 DFQATT and CDR2 SNEGSKA (reference sequence). CDR3 size: 13 residues. Here the CDR3 reads CSAKRRGITEAFF. Here the CDR3 DNA reads TGCAGTGCCAAACGACGGGGCATCACTGAAGCTTTCTTT.

V usage is TRBV6-1 and J usage is TRBJ2-1; a weak D match, TRBD2 (5 bases). Per the germline V gene, CDR1 is MNHNS and CDR2 is SASEGT. The CDR3 extends over 15 amino acids. V lost 6 bases and J 8 bases, leaving 20 bases between the germline ends. The CDR3 loop is CASRTGGGYPHEQFF. CDR3 DNA sequence: TGTGCCAGCAGAACGGGCGGCGGGTACCCACATGAGCAGTTCTTC.

This clonotype was detected ten times or more. The genes are TRBV15 and TRBJ2-1, with 8 positions matching TRBD2. This CDR3 is 15 amino acids long. With 7 bases clipped from V and 0 bases from J, the junction kept 5 bases outside the gene matches. Per germline, CDR1 LNHNV and CDR2 YYDKDF (reference sequence). This chain's CDR3 is CATKPGGSSYNEQFF. The DNA for the CDR3 is TGTGCCACCAAACCGGGGGGGAGCTCCTACAATGAGCAGTTCTTC.

A few counts support this clonotype. The J gene is TRBJ2-2, the V gene TRBV24-1; the D call may be TRBD1 or TRBD2 (5 bases each). Trimming cost V 2 bases and J 1 base, with 13 bases left between them. This CDR3 is 17 amino acids long. Per the germline V gene, CDR1 is KGHDR and CDR2 is SFDVKD. This chain's CDR3 is CATSDYSRDGNTGELFF. The DNA for the CDR3 is TGTGCCACCAGTGATTACTCCCGGGACGGGAACACCGGGGAGCTGTTTTTT.

This clonotype was recorded many times. V gene TRBV5-1 combines with J gene TRBJ1-1, with a possible D match to TRBD1 (5 bases). CDR3 size: 14 residues. V lost 0 bases and J lost 1, with 7 bases in between. Germline V lookup: CDR1 SGHRS, CDR2 YFSETQ. CDR3 in amino acids: CASSLAGENTEAFF. CDR3 bases: TGCGCCAGCAGCTTGGCGGGGGAGAACACTGAAGCTTTCTTT.

This clonotype has more than one count but fewer than ten. The chain joins TRBV29-1 to TRBJ2-3, with TRBD2 matching over 8 bases. Per germline, CDR1 SQVTM and CDR2 ANQGSEA. The V gene end was trimmed by 1 base and the J gene end by 2 bases; junction bases not matched to a gene: 2. The CDR3 extends over 14 amino acids. CDR3 residues: CSVEVAGNTDTQYF. Written as DNA, the CDR3 is TGCAGCGTTGAAGTAGCGGGGAACACAGATACGCAGTATTTT.

The chain combines TRBV10-2 with TRBJ2-7; D tentatively fits TRBD1 or TRBD2 (5 bases each). V was clipped by 3 bases and J by 7 bases, with 16 bases between them. CDR1 and CDR2 (germline): WSHSY, SAAADI. The length of the CDR3 is 14 residues. The chain's CDR3 is CASSDQTGQDEQYF. DNA for the CDR3: TGCGCCAGCAGTGATCAGACGGGGCAGGATGAGCAGTACTTC.

The chain uses TRBV11-3 and TRBJ2-2; TRBD1 might be the D (5 bases). The CDR3 is made up of 14 amino acids. CDR1 SGHNT and CDR2 YENEEA come from the germline V gene. The V and J ends lost 3 bases and 3 bases respectively, with 8 bases between them. The DNA of the CDR3 is TGTGCCAGCAGCTTCGAAGGGGACACCGGGGAGCTGTTTTTT. Translating gives CASSFEGDTGELFF.

V and J are TRBV4-3 and TRBJ2-1, with D possibly called TRBD1 or TRBD2 (5 bases each). V was trimmed by 0 bases and J by 6 bases, leaving 12 bases between them. The germline V gene has CDR1 LGHNA and CDR2 YSLEER. This CDR3 has 15 residues. CDR3 region: CASSQDPGTGNEQFF. In nucleotides, the CDR3 is TGCGCCAGCAGCCAAGACCCCGGGACCGGCAATGAGCAGTTCTTC.

This clonotype was observed many times. The V call is TRBV12-3 or TRBV12-4, the J call TRBJ2-4; TRBD1 might be the D (5 bases). This CDR3 has 14 amino acids. Trimming removed 7 bases at V and 7 bases at J, with 17 bases between. The CDR3 reads CASTPTRVENIQYF. Here the CDR3 DNA reads TGTGCCAGCACCCCCACCAGGGTCGAGAACATTCAGTACTTC.

At least ten counts were recorded for this clonotype. This CDR3 reads CSVEEAGGLETQYF. In nucleotides, the CDR3 is TGCAGCGTTGAAGAAGCGGGGGGGCTTGAGACCCAGTACTTC. The chain links TRBV29-1 to TRBJ2-5; 10 positions agree with TRBD2. The CDR3 covers 14 residues. V shed 0 bases, J shed 5 bases, and the junction held 3 bases outside the gene matches. In germline, CDR1 is SQVTM, CDR2 ANQGSEA.

This clonotype was seen many times. The chain combines TRBV20-1 with TRBJ2-5, with 12 bases identical to TRBD2. Germline V gene lookup returns CDR1 DFQATT and CDR2 SNEGSKA (reference sequence). CDR3 length: 16 residues. With V trimmed by 6 bases and J by 2 bases, 10 bases remained unmatched. CDR3 sequence reads: CSASRLAGALQETQYF. CDR3 DNA: TGCAGTGCAAGTAGACTAGCGGGGGCTCTGCAAGAGACCCAGTACTTC.

In this sample, this clonotype turned up many times. This chain connects TRBV11-1 to TRBJ2-3, with no clear D. This CDR3 region has 18 residues. Germline lookup yields CDR1 SGHAT and CDR2 FQDESV (reference sequence). V lost 6 bases, J lost 4 bases, and 26 bases lay in between. The CDR3 is CASSYTYDWKVGSDTQYF. CDR3 coding DNA: TGTGCCAGCAGTTACACCTATGACTGGAAGGTCGGTTCAGATACGCAGTATTTT. Based on the CDR3 plus reference TRBV11-1 and TRBJ2-3, the full variable domain is EAEVAQSPRYKITEKSQAVAFWCDPISGHATLYWYRQILGQGPELLVQFQDESVVDDSQLPKDRFSAERLKGVDSTLKIQPAELGDSAMYLCASSYTYDWKVGSDTQYFGPGTRLTVL.